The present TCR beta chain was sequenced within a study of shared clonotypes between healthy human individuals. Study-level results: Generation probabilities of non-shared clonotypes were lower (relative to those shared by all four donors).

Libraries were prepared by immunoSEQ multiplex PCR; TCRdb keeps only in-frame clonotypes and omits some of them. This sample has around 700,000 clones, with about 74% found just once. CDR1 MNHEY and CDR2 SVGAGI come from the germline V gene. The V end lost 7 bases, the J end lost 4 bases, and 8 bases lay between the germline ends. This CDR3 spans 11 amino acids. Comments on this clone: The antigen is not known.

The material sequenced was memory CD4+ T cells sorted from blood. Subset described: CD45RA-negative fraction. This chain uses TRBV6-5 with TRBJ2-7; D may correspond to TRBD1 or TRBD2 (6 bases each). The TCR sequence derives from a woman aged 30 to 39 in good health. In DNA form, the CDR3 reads TGTGCCAGCAAGGGGGGTTACGAGCAGTACTTC. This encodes CASKGGYEQYF.